This TCR beta chain is from a study of blood T cells in healthy people across ages. General study findings and limits: PBMCs were not sorted, which prevented a conclusive comparison of naive versus antigen-experienced cells.

A J-beta primer mix and a sample-barcoded 5' primer were used in a second PCR of roughly 6 to 11 cycles. TCRdb used MiXCR to reprocess the 5' RACE reads, holding one entry per CDR3 protein. Of approximately 1.5 million distinct CDR3 sequences listed, roughly 32% are singletons. Per individual sample, total RNA of at least 5 micrograms was extracted. This clonotype turned up a few times. Its target is not known. The sequencing sample was made of blood. The sequence was obtained from a woman in her 30s in good health.

The CDR3 DNA follows: TGCAGTGCTGCACTAACCAACCTGGCGGGGGGAAACATTCAGTACTTC. It codes for CSAALTNLAGGNIQYF. The chain links TRBV20-1 to TRBJ2-4; 8 bases fit TRBD2. Germline lookup yields CDR1 DFQATT and CDR2 SNEGSKA (reference sequence). CDR3 length: 16 residues. J lost 6 bases, V lost 5 bases, and 15 bases had no gene match.